A single T cell receptor beta chain is shown here with its context. Trimming removed 0 bases at V and 4 bases at J, with 10 bases between. Germline V gene sequence: CDR1 SGDLS, CDR2 YYNGEE. CDR3 size: 14 residues. The sample belongs to a study of T cell responses to AZD1222 COVID-19 vaccine. Repertoires were generated with immunoSEQ multiplex PCR, while TCRdb's copy carries only in-frame clones and drops some. Among under 70,000 clones listed, 84% were seen once. The chain is built from TRBV9 and TRBJ2-5; the D is unclear. The clonotype originates from an adult in good health. Specimen: peripheral blood, collected on day 0 of AZD1222 vaccination. In DNA form, the CDR3 reads TGTGCCAGCAGCGTAGACCCTTTGGCAGAGACCCAGTACTTC. Its translation is CASSVDPLAETQYF.